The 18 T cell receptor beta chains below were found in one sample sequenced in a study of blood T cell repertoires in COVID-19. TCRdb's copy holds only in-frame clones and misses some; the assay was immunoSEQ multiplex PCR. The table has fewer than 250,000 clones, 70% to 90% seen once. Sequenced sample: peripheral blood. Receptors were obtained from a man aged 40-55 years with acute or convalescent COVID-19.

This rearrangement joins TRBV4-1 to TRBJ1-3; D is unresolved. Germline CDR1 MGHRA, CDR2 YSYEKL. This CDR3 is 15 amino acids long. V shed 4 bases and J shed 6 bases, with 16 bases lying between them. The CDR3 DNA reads TGCGCCAGCAGCCGGGCCAAGGAGGTAGAAAACACCATATATTTT. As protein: CASSRAKEVENTIYF.

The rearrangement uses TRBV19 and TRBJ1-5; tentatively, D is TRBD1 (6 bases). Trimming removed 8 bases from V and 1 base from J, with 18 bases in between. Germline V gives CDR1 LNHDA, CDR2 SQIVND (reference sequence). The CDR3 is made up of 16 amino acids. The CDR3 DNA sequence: TGTGCCAGTCACCAAGGACAGCCAAAAAGCAATCAGCCCCAGCATTTT. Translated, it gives CASHQGQPKSNQPQHF.

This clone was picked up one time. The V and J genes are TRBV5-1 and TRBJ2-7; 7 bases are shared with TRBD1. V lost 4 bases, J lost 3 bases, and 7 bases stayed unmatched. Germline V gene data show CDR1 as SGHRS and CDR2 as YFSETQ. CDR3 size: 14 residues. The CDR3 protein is CASSPNDRDYEQYF. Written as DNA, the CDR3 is TGCGCCAGCAGCCCAAATGACAGGGACTACGAGCAGTACTTC.

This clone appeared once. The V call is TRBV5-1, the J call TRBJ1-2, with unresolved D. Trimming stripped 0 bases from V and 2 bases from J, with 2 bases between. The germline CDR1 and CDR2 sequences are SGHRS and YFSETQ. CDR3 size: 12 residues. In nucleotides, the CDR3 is TGCGCCAGCAGCTTGGCGAACTATGGCTACACCTTC. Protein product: CASSLANYGYTF.

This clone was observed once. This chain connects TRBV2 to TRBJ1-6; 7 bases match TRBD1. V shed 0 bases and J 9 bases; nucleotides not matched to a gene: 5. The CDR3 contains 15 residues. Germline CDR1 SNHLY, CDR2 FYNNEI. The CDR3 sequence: CASSEASQGGSPLHF. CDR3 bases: TGTGCCAGCAGTGAAGCGTCCCAGGGGGGTTCACCCCTCCACTTT.

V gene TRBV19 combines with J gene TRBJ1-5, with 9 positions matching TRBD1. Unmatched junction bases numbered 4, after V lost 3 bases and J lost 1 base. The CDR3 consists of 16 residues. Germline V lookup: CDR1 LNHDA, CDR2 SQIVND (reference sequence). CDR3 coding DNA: TGTGCCAGTAGTATTGGGACAGGGAGAAGCAATCAGCCCCAGCATTTT. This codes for CASSIGTGRSNQPQHF.

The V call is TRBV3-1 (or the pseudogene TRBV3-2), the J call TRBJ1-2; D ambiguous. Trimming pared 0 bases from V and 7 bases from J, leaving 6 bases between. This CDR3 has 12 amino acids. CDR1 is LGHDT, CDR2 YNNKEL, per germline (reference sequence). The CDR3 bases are TGTGCCAGCAGCCAAGATAGTGTTGGCTACACCTTC. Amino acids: CASSQDSVGYTF.

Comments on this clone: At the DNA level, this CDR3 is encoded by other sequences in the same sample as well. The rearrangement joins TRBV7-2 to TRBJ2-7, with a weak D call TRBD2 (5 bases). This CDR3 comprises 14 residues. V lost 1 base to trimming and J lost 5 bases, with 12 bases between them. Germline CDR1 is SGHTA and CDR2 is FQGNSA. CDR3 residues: CASSLGLALDEQYF. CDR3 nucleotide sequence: TGTGCCAGCAGCTTAGGGCTAGCACTCGACGAGCAGTACTTC.

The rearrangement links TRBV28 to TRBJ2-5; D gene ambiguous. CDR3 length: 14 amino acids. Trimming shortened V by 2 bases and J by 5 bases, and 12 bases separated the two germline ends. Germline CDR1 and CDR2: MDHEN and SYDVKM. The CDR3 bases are TGTGCCAGCAGTTTAGTTGATTTCGGGGAGACCCAGTACTTC. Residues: CASSLVDFGETQYF. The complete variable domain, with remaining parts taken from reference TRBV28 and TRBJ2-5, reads DVKVTQSSRYLVKRTGEKVFLECVQDMDHENMFWYRQDPGLGLRLIYFSYDVKMKEKGDIPEGYSVSREKKERFSLILESASTNQTSMYLCASSLVDFGETQYFGPGTRLLVL.

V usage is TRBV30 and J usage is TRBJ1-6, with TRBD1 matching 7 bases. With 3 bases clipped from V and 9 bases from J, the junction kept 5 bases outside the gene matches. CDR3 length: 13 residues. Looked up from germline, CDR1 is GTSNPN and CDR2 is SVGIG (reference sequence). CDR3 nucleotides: TGTGCCTGGAGCACAGACAGGGTTTCACCCCTCCACTTT. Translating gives CAWSTDRVSPLHF.

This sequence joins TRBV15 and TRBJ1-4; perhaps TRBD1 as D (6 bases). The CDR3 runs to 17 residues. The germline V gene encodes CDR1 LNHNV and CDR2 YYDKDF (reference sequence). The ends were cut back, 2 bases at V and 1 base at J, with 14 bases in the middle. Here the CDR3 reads CATSRYREKVTNEKLFF. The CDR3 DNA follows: TGTGCCACCAGCAGATACAGGGAGAAAGTAACTAATGAAAAACTGTTTTTT.

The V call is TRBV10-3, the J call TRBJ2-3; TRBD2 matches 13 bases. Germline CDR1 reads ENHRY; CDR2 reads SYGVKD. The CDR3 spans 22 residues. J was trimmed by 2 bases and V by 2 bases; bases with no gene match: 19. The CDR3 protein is CAISETLRLAGGARRNTDTQYF. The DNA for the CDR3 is TGTGCCATCAGTGAGACCCTCCGACTAGCGGGGGGTGCTCGTCGAAACACAGATACGCAGTATTTT.

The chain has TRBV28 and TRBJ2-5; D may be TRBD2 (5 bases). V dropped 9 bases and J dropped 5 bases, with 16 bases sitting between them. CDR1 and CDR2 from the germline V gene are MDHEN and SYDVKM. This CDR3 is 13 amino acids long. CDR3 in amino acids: CASVRSGKETQYF. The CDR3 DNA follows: TGTGCCAGTGTAAGGTCGGGAAAGGAGACCCAGTACTTC.

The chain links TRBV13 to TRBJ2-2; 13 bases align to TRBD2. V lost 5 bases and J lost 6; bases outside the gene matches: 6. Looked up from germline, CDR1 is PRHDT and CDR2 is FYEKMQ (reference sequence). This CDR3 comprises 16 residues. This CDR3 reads CASSGRLAGGPGELFF. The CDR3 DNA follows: TGTGCCAGCAGCGGCCGACTAGCGGGGGGCCCCGGGGAGCTGTTTTTT. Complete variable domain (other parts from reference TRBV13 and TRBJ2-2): AAGVIQSPRHLIKEKRETATLKCYPIPRHDTVYWYQQGPGQDPQFLISFYEKMQSDKGSIPDRFSAQQFSDYHSELNMSSLELGDSALYFCASSGRLAGGPGELFFGEGSRLTVL.

CDR3 protein: CAISEMPGQGGEQFF. DNA for the CDR3: TGTGCCATCAGTGAGATGCCGGGACAGGGAGGCGAGCAGTTCTTC. The chain has TRBV10-3 and TRBJ2-1; TRBD1 agrees at 9 bases. J lost 10 bases, V lost 2 bases, and 9 bases had no gene match. This CDR3 comprises 15 residues. The germline CDR1 and CDR2 sequences are ENHRY and SYGVKD.

This CDR3 is CASSRAQRGNSPLHF. CDR3 nucleotides: TGTGCCAGCAGTCGGGCCCAACGGGGAAATTCACCCCTCCACTTT. The chain recombines TRBV28 with TRBJ1-6; D gene unclear. Germline V gives CDR1 MDHEN, CDR2 SYDVKM. The CDR3 loop spans 15 amino acids. V lost 5 bases and J lost 7, with 15 bases in between.

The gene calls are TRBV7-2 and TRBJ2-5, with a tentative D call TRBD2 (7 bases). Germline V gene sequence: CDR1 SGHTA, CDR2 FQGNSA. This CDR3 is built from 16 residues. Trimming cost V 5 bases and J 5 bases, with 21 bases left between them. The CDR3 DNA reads TGTGCCAGCAGCCCCCTTGGGGGGGCGGGGTGGGAGACCCAGTACTTC. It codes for CASSPLGGAGWETQYF.

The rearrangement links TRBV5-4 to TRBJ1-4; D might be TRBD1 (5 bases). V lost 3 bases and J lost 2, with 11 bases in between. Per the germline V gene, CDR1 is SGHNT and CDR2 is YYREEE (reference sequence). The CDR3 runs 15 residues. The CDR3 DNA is TGTGCCAGCAGCTCTGAGACAGCTACTAATGAAAAACTGTTTTTT. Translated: CASSSETATNEKLFF. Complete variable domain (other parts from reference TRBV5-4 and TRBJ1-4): ETGVTQSPTHLIKTRGQQVTLRCSSQSGHNTVSWYQQALGQGPQFIFQYYREEENGRGNFPPRFSGLQFPNYSSELNVNALELDDSALYLCASSSETATNEKLFFGSGTQLSVL.